Detailed here is one T cell receptor beta chain. The antigen remains undetermined. The CDR3 spans 12 residues. Germline V gene sequence: CDR1 DFQATT, CDR2 SNEGSKA (reference sequence). The entry originates in a study of CXCR3-negative and CXCR3-positive naive CD8 T cells. Each CD8+ T cell subset was sorted in triplicate, a few hundred thousand cells each. In preparing the TRB cDNA libraries, 5' RACE with UMI labels was used. TCRdb derives one entry per CDR3 protein from the 5' RACE reads, leaving out DNA. The table counts tens of thousands of distinct CDR3 sequences; roughly 1.1% lies in the top ten. Study-level findings and limits: Relative to memory CD8+ cells, whose diversity was much lower, both naive subsets had comparably high diversity.

This sequence was found in a human donor in good health. Some clones in this sample may be carry-over from other donors' samples. The chain joins TRBV20-1 to TRBJ2-7. Input material: naive CXCR3- CD8+ T cells from blood. Stated subset: CD45RO-CCR7+CD27+CD95- naive CD8+ T cells lacking CXCR3 (TNR3-). CDR3 amino acids: CSAKGSYYEQYF.